The 10 T cell receptor beta chains in this list originate from one sample, sequenced in a study of CD8+CD57+ T cells in acquired aplastic anemia. TCR beta VDJ and CDR3 profiling used genomic DNA as template. TCRdb used MiXCR to reprocess the reads, holding one entry per CDR3 protein. The sample consists of under 350,000 distinct CDR3 sequences, 45% to 65% of them appearing once. The specimen was sorted CD4+, CD8+, or CD8+CD57+ T cells (not recorded which) from PBMCs. Source of these receptors: a human donor with severe aplastic anemia or a healthy control (not recorded which).

V usage is TRBV24-1 and J usage is TRBJ2-1, with TRBD2 matching 14 bases. CDR1 KGHDR and CDR2 SFDVKD come from the germline V gene. This CDR3 region has 20 residues. V dropped 3 bases and J dropped 4; count of bases not matched to a gene: 13. DNA of the CDR3: TGTGCCACCAGTGATCCCAGGGGGAGTGGACTAGCGGGGGGTTACAATGAGCAGTTCTTC. Protein: CATSDPRGSGLAGGYNEQFF.

This clonotype was seen a single time. The chain carries TRBV24-1 and TRBJ2-1; TRBD1 agrees at 9 bases. CDR3 length: 17 amino acids. The J segment lost 3 bases and the V segment lost 2 bases, leaving 7 bases of the junction unmatched. Germline V CDR1 and CDR2: KGHDR, SFDVKD. The CDR3 DNA sequence: TGTGCCACCAGTGATTCAACCCCGGGACAGGGCTACAATGAGCAGTTCTTC. Encoded protein: CATSDSTPGQGYNEQFF.

This clonotype was counted many times. The rearrangement links TRBV5-6 to TRBJ2-7, with D possibly matching TRBD1 (6 bases). Germline CDR1 is SGHDT and CDR2 is YYEEEE. Trimming left V 4 bases short and J 3 bases short, with 20 bases between. This CDR3 comprises 16 residues. The CDR3 reads CASSHLGRGQDYEQYF. The CDR3 DNA follows: TGTGCCAGCAGCCACCTTGGCAGGGGTCAAGACTACGAGCAGTACTTC.

This clonotype occurred many times. This rearrangement joins TRBV5-6 to TRBJ1-2, with no clear D. Trimming removed 4 bases from V and 0 bases from J, with 7 bases in between. CDR1 and CDR2 from the germline V gene are SGHDT and YYEEEE. The CDR3 runs 13 residues. CDR3 in amino acids: CASSVIANYGYTF. CDR3 sequence (DNA): TGTGCCAGCAGCGTGATCGCTAACTATGGCTACACCTTC.

V gene TRBV19 combines with J gene TRBJ2-7; tentative D call: TRBD1 (6 bases). The CDR3 sequence is 14 residues long. The V and J ends lost 5 bases and 6 bases respectively, with 17 bases between them. Germline V gene data show CDR1 as LNHDA and CDR2 as SQIVND (reference sequence). The CDR3 DNA is TGTGCCAGTAGTCCGTACCTACAGGGTTCCGAGCAGTACTTC. Its translation: CASSPYLQGSEQYF. The whole variable domain, remainder taken from reference TRBV19 and TRBJ2-7, is DGGITQSPKYLFRKEGQNVTLSCEQNLNHDAMYWYRQDPGQGLRLIYYSQIVNDFQKGDIAEGYSVSREKKESFPLTVTSAQKNPTAFYLCASSPYLQGSEQYFGPGTRLTVT.

J is TRBJ2-3 and V is TRBV20-1, with 7 bases aligning to TRBD2. The CDR3 loop spans 14 amino acids. The germline V gene has CDR1 DFQATT and CDR2 SNEGSKA (reference sequence). Unmatched junction bases numbered 10, after V lost 6 bases and J lost 4 bases. The CDR3 bases are TGCAGTGCCCGACTAGCTGGATTAGCAGATACGCAGTATTTT. Its translation is CSARLAGLADTQYF.

The chain has TRBV20-1 and TRBJ2-3, with TRBD2 matching 12 bases. The CDR3 totals 18 residues. Germline CDR1 and CDR2: DFQATT and SNEGSKA (reference sequence). V gave up 6 bases and J gave up 2 bases; unmatched junction bases: 15. CDR3 in amino acids: CSAPGETSGGMNTDTQYF. For the CDR3, the DNA is TGCAGTGCGCCCGGGGAGACTAGCGGGGGTATGAACACAGATACGCAGTATTTT.

J is TRBJ1-1 and V is TRBV5-1, with D possibly TRBD1 on 5 matching bases. V was trimmed by 2 bases and J by 2 bases, leaving 13 bases between them. From germline, CDR1 is SGHRS and CDR2 YFSETQ. This CDR3 is 15 amino acids long. CDR3 sequence (DNA): TGCGCCAGCAGCTTTGGGACTTCTCCAAACACTGAAGCTTTCTTT. It yields the protein CASSFGTSPNTEAFF.

This rearrangement joins TRBV15 to TRBJ2-2; possibly TRBD1 for D (6 bases). CDR1 is LNHNV and CDR2 is YYDKDF in the germline V gene (reference sequence). Between the trimmed V and J ends, which lost 1 base and 0 bases, there was a span of 9 bases. The CDR3 covers 16 residues. CDR3 coding DNA: TGTGCCACCAGCAGAGGGGACACATCGAACACCGGGGAGCTGTTTTTT. Its protein product is CATSRGDTSNTGELFF.

Note on this clonotype: The missing conserved phenylalanine or tryptophan at the end of this CDR3 makes a read error likely. The chain joins TRBV5-1 to TRBJ2-5; D perhaps matches TRBD2 (6 bases). The CDR3 is made up of 16 amino acids. V was clipped by 0 bases and J by 1 base, with 13 bases between them. Germline V gives CDR1 SGHRS, CDR2 YFSETQ. Written as DNA, the CDR3 is TGCGCCAGCAGCTTGGTAGGAGGGATTCCCCAAGAGACCCAGTACCTC. Amino acids: CASSLVGGIPQETQYL.